This TCR beta chain is drawn from a study of neurological immune-mediated disorders. This clonotype was counted between two and nine times. Indicated time point: longitudinal time-point 2. The CDR3 runs to 13 residues. Trimming removed 8 bases at V and 1 base at J, with 11 bases between. MiXCR, applied by TCRdb to the 5' RACE reads, yields one record per CDR3 protein. The data hold approximately 89,000 distinct CDR3 sequences, with approximately 13% observed a single time. Sequencing was carried out using PBMCs. This receptor was identified in a female donor with HTLV-1-associated myelopathy (HAM/TSP). The chain employs TRBV12-3 or TRBV12-4 and TRBJ2-5; no firm D call. The CDR3 region has the DNA TGTGCCAGCGTAAGACACCCCCAAGAGACCCAGTACTTC. Translated: CASVRHPQETQYF.